Detailed here is one TCR beta chain. This entry is derived from a study of technical replicates of blood from four donors. The germline V gene has CDR1 SGHVT and CDR2 SQSDAQ. Trimming took 1 base from V and 6 from J, leaving 10 bases between them. The CDR3 is made up of 14 amino acids. TCRdb's table, derived via immunoSEQ multiplex PCR, lists solely in-frame clones and lacks some. Here the sample spans more than 65,000 clones, just over 95% being singletons. The TCR was taken from a human donor in good health. The specimen sequenced was T cells isolated from PBMCs. This chain uses TRBV7-4 with TRBJ1-5; unclear D gene. This chain's CDR3 is CASSLEEGSQPQHF. In DNA form, the CDR3 reads TGTGCCAGCAGCTTAGAAGAGGGTTCTCAGCCCCAGCATTTT.